This TCR beta chain was captured by sequencing in a study of cytomegalovirus exposure and HLA in healthy donors. The donors were members of the approximately 120-subject validation cohort (separate from the approximately 670-subject first cohort). Clones were read by immunoSEQ multiplex PCR, and TCRdb kept only the in-frame ones, dropping some. The data show some 160,000 clones, with approximately 90% seen just once and roughly 3% held by the top ten. Note on this clone: What it binds is unknown.

Study-wide results and caveats: TCR beta chains numbering some 160 were designated cytomegalovirus-associated. Cytomegalovirus status was reportedly diagnosed by the classifier with high specificity and sensitivity.

CDR1 is MGHRA and CDR2 is YSYEKL in the germline V gene. Trimming shortened V by 4 bases and J by 0 bases, and 14 bases separated the two germline ends. The CDR3 covers 16 residues. The sequence derives from a man younger than 30 in good health and CMV-seronegative. Sample: PBMCs. V is TRBV4-1 and J is TRBJ2-3; D ambiguous. The CDR3 is CASSPTPAESTDTQYF. The CDR3 DNA reads as TGCGCCAGCAGCCCGACGCCCGCGGAGAGCACAGATACGCAGTATTTT.